This T cell receptor beta chain was captured in a study of blood T cell repertoires in COVID-19. Repertoires were generated with immunoSEQ multiplex PCR, while TCRdb's copy carries only in-frame clones and drops some. The profile covers roughly 250,000 clones, with 80% to 90% appearing a single time and around 5% taken by the ten largest. The CDR3 contains 15 residues. The germline V gene encodes CDR1 LGHDT and CDR2 YNNKEL (reference sequence). The J segment lost 10 bases and the V segment lost 4 bases, leaving 6 bases of the junction unmatched. The receptor comes from a woman between 65 and 79 years old with acute or convalescent COVID-19. The sequenced material came from peripheral blood. V and J are TRBV3-1 (or the pseudogene TRBV3-2) and TRBJ1-6; the match to TRBD1 covers 11 bases. Written as DNA, the CDR3 is TGTGCCAGCAGCCTACCGGGACAGGGGGAATCACCCCTCCACTTT. Its translation: CASSLPGQGESPLHF.